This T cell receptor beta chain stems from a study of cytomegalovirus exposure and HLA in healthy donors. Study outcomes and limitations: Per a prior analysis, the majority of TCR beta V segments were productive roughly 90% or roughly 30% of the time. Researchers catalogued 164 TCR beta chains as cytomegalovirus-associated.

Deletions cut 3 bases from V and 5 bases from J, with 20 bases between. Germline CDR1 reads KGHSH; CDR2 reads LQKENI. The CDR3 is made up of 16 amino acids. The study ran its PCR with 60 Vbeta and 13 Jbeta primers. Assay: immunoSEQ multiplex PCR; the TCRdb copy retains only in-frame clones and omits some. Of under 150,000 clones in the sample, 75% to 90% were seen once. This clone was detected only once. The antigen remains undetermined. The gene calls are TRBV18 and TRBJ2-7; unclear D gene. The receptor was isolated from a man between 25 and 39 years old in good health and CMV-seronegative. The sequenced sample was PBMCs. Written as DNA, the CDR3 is TGTGCCAGCTCACCTCCATCCGGGTCACGGGTGCACGAGCAGTACTTC. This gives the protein CASSPPSGSRVHEQYF. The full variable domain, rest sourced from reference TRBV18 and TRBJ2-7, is NAGVMQNPRHLVRRRGQEARLRCSPMKGHSHVYWYRQLPEEGLKFMVYLQKENIIDESGMPKERFSAEFPKEGPSILRIQQVVRGDSAAYFCASSPPSGSRVHEQYFGPGTRLTVT.